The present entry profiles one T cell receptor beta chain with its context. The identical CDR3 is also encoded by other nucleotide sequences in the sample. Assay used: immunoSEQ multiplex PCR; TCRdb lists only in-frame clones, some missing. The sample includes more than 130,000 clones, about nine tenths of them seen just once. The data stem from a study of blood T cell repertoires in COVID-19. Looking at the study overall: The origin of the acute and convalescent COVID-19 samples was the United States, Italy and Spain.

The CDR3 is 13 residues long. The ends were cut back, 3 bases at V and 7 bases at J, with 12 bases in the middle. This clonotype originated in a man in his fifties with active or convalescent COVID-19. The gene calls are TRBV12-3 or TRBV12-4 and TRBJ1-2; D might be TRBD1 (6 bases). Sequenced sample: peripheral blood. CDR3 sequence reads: CASSLSGGGGYTF. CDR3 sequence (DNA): TGTGCCAGCAGTTTGTCGGGGGGCGGTGGCTACACCTTC.